These 2 T cell receptor beta chains originate from one sample sequenced in a study of identifying expanded T cells in peripheral blood. Here immunoSEQ multiplex PCR was the method, and the copy in TCRdb shows in-frame clones only, minus some. The sample gives 100,000 or so clones, around 88% of which show up once; about a sixth is in the top ten. Specimen: blood. All receptors come from a person aged 18 to 75 in good health.

V gene TRBV27 combines with J gene TRBJ1-1; tentative D call: TRBD1 (5 bases). Trimming pared 4 bases from V and 11 bases from J, leaving 14 bases between. CDR1 is MNHEY and CDR2 is SMNVEV in the germline V gene (reference sequence). The length of the CDR3 is 12 residues. CDR3 in DNA: TGTGCCAGCAGTTCACCGGGGGTAGTGGCTTTCTTT. This gives the protein CASSSPGVVAFF.

This chain joins TRBV5-6 and TRBJ1-2; 9 nucleotides match TRBD1. This CDR3 spans 17 amino acids. Germline trimming cut 2 bases from V and 4 bases from J; bases unmatched to any gene: 12. CDR1 is SGHDT and CDR2 is YYEEEE in the germline V gene. CDR3 sequence reads: CASSLRTGTGLVYGYTF. The CDR3 nucleotides read TGTGCCAGCAGCTTACGAACCGGGACAGGGCTAGTCTATGGCTACACCTTC.